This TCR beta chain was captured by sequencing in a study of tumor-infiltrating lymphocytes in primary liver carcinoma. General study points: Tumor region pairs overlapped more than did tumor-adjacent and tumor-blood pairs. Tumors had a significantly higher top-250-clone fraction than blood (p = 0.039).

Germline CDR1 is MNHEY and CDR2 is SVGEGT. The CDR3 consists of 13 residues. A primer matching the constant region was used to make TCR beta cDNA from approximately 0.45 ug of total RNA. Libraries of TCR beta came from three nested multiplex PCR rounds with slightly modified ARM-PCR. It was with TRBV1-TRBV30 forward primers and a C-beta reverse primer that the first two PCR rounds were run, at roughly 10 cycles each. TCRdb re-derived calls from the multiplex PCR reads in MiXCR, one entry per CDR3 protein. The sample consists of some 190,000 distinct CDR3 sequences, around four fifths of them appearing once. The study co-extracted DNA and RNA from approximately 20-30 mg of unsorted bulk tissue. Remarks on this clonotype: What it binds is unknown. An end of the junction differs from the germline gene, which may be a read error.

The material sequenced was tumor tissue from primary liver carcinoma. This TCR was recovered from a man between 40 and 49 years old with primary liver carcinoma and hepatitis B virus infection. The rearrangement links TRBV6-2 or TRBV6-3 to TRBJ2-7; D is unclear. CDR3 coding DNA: TGTGCCTACTGTTACGAGGTTCCCTACGAGAAGTACTTC. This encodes CAYCYEVPYEKYF.